Below, 14 T cell receptor beta chains from the same sample are listed, as sequenced in a study of cytomegalovirus exposure and HLA in healthy donors. In the PCR, 60 Vbeta and 13 Jbeta primers were used. Sequenced by immunoSEQ multiplex PCR; TCRdb stores in-frame clones only, minus some. This sample has 100,000 to 120,000 clones, with over 75% found just once. Sequenced material: PBMCs. The receptors here all came from a woman aged 35 to 49 in good health and CMV-seropositive.

The rearrangement uses TRBV5-1 and TRBJ2-3; 12 bases agree with TRBD2. V lost 2 bases and J lost 5; bases outside the gene matches: 6. The CDR3 runs 16 residues. CDR1 and CDR2 (germline): SGHRS, YFSETQ. The DNA for the CDR3 is TGCGCCAGCAGCTTTCTAGCGGGGGGGCCGAGAGATACGCAGTATTTT. Its protein is CASSFLAGGPRDTQYF.

The rearrangement joins TRBV28 to TRBJ2-7; D may be TRBD1 (6 bases). With 6 bases removed from V and 5 bases from J, the gap between germline ends came to 17 bases. The CDR3 loop spans 14 amino acids. Germline V lookup: CDR1 MDHEN, CDR2 SYDVKM. CDR3 sequence: CASRPGHNFDEQYF. DNA for the CDR3: TGTGCCAGCAGGCCGGGACACAACTTTGACGAGCAGTACTTC. The full variable domain, its missing parts supplied by reference TRBV28 and TRBJ2-7, is DVKVTQSSRYLVKRTGEKVFLECVQDMDHENMFWYRQDPGLGLRLIYFSYDVKMKEKGDIPEGYSVSREKKERFSLILESASTNQTSMYLCASRPGHNFDEQYFGPGTRLTVT.

This clone has just one count. The genes are TRBV4-1 and TRBJ2-1; 12 bases map to TRBD2. Germline V lookup: CDR1 MGHRA, CDR2 YSYEKL. The CDR3 has 17 residues. V was clipped by 4 bases and J by 4 bases; unmatched bases: 8. CDR3 sequence (DNA): TGCGCCAGCAGCCCCCCCTGGCTAGCGGGAGGGTACAATGAGCAGTTCTTC. The encoded protein is CASSPPWLAGGYNEQFF.

The CDR3 protein is CASSLRGYGYTF. The CDR3 nucleotides are TGTGCCAGCAGTCTGAGGGGGTATGGCTACACCTTC. The chain combines TRBV28 with TRBJ1-2; TRBD1 is a possible D gene (6 bases). The germline V and J ends were trimmed by 5 bases and 5 bases, with 9 bases remaining between them. In germline, CDR1 is MDHEN, CDR2 SYDVKM. The CDR3 loop spans 12 amino acids.

The chain is built from TRBV4-3 and TRBJ2-7, with unresolved D. There are 15 residues in the CDR3. Trimming left V 0 bases short and J 3 bases short, with 12 bases between. Germline values: CDR1 LGHNA, CDR2 YSLEER. CDR3 in amino acids: CASSQDRYGYYEQYF. The CDR3 DNA reads TGCGCCAGCAGCCAAGATCGTTACGGTTACTACGAGCAGTACTTC.

The CDR3 nucleotides read TGTGCCAGTAGTACAGGGGCCTTGAACACTGAAGCTTTCTTT. As protein: CASSTGALNTEAFF. V gene TRBV28 combines with J gene TRBJ1-1, with TRBD1 identical over 7 bases. The junction had 7 bases not matched to a gene; V was cut back by 9 bases and J by 0 bases. Germline CDR1 MDHEN, CDR2 SYDVKM. The CDR3 sequence is 14 residues long.

The V gene is TRBV7-2, the J gene TRBJ1-2; D is possibly TRBD1 (6 bases). This CDR3 contains 12 residues. Germline-derived CDR1 and CDR2 are SGHTA and FQGNSA. The V gene lost 3 bases and the J gene lost 8 bases, with 10 bases spanning the gap. The CDR3 nucleotides are TGTGCCAGCAGCTTCACAGGGTACGGCTACACCTTC. Protein sequence: CASSFTGYGYTF.

The chain recombines TRBV11-3 with TRBJ2-1; 16 bases map to TRBD2. In germline, CDR1 is SGHNT, CDR2 YENEEA. Trimming cost V 3 bases and J 7 bases; bases outside gene matches: 6. The CDR3 has 17 amino acids. DNA of the CDR3: TGTGCCAGCAGCTTCGGGACTAGCGGGGGGGCCGTTAATGAGCAGTTCTTC. Translated: CASSFGTSGGAVNEQFF.

The rearrangement joins TRBV28 to TRBJ2-1; 10 bases are a match to TRBD1. Germline V CDR1 and CDR2: MDHEN, SYDVKM. Losses at the gene ends were 7 bases for V and 0 bases for J; bases not matched to a gene: 15. The CDR3 runs to 19 residues. This CDR3 is CASINRDRGRTSSYNEQFF. CDR3 bases: TGTGCCAGCATTAACCGGGACAGGGGTAGGACGAGCTCCTACAATGAGCAGTTCTTC.

The chain uses TRBV4-1 and TRBJ2-7, with D possibly matching TRBD1 (6 bases). V lost 5 bases and J 3 bases, leaving 20 bases between the germline ends. The CDR3 extends over 16 amino acids. In germline, CDR1 is MGHRA, CDR2 YSYEKL. This CDR3 is CASSLQPGQIFYEQYF. The CDR3 DNA reads TGCGCCAGCAGCTTACAACCAGGACAGATCTTCTACGAGCAGTACTTC.

This clone was detected only a few times. The V call is TRBV11-2, the J call TRBJ1-1; TRBD1 matches 10 bases. In germline, CDR1 is SGHAT, CDR2 FQNNGV. The CDR3 totals 15 residues. The V and J ends lost 4 bases and 5 bases, in that order; junction bases with no gene match: 7. The CDR3 reads CASSSRTGGRTEAFF. The CDR3 DNA follows: TGTGCCAGCAGCTCCCGGACAGGGGGAAGGACTGAAGCTTTCTTT.

The rearrangement joins TRBV28 to TRBJ2-7; 9 bases are a match to TRBD1. V lost 7 bases, J lost 4 bases, and 5 bases stayed unmatched. The CDR3 runs 13 residues. Germline-derived CDR1 and CDR2 are MDHEN and SYDVKM. The chain's CDR3 is CASKDRGRYEQYF. In DNA form, the CDR3 reads TGTGCCAGCAAGGACAGGGGAAGGTACGAGCAGTACTTC.

CDR3 in amino acids: CASSPRALWGNTIYF. CDR3 coding DNA: TGTGCCAGCTCACCTAGAGCCCTTTGGGGAAACACCATATATTTT. The chain couples TRBV18 to TRBJ1-3; unclear D gene. Looked up from germline, CDR1 is KGHSH and CDR2 is LQKENI. The CDR3 is 15 amino acids. V lost 3 bases and J lost 4, with 13 bases in between. The variable domain in full, completed from reference TRBV18 and TRBJ1-3, reads NAGVMQNPRHLVRRRGQEARLRCSPMKGHSHVYWYRQLPEEGLKFMVYLQKENIIDESGMPKERFSAEFPKEGPSILRIQQVVRGDSAAYFCASSPRALWGNTIYFGEGSWLTVV.

V gene TRBV10-3 combines with J gene TRBJ2-7; TRBD2 is a possible D gene (5 bases). The germline V gene has CDR1 ENHRY and CDR2 SYGVKD. The CDR3 runs to 13 residues. The V end was cut by 6 bases, the J end by 4 bases, with 13 bases between. Here the CDR3 DNA reads TGTGCCATCAGCCCAAGCTCGGGATACGAGCAGTACTTC. Translation: CAISPSSGYEQYF.